The rows below give T cell receptor beta chains drawn from one sample of a study of blood T cells in healthy people across ages. TCRdb used MiXCR to reprocess the 5' RACE reads, holding one entry per CDR3 protein. The data hold about 640,000 distinct CDR3 sequences, with under 65% observed a single time. Sample: blood. The receptors were sampled from a man aged 60 to 69 in good health. The CDR3 runs from the conserved cysteine through the conserved F or W. The D gene is left open where the match is weak. Rows give clone size only sometimes, using once, few, many, or a class for an expanded clone.

clone size	V gene	J gene	D gene	CDR3 DNA	CDR3 protein
NA	TRBV12-3/TRBV12-4	TRBJ1-2	NA	TGTGCCAGCACCTTGGGGGGTAACTATGGCTACACCTTC	CASTLGGNYGYTF
few	TRBV20-1	TRBJ2-5	TRBD2	TGCAGTGCTCCCGACGCTAGCGGGGGGTATACCCAGTACTTC	CSAPDASGGYTQYF
NA	TRBV18	TRBJ2-7	NA	TGTGCCAGCTCACTCAGTGGGACCCTGGGGCTCGAGCAGTACTTC	CASSLSGTLGLEQYF
NA	TRBV25-1	TRBJ2-5	TRBD2	TGTGCCAGCAGTAGGGAGGGGCTAAGAGGGGAGACCCAGTACTTC	CASSREGLRGETQYF
NA	TRBV7-2	TRBJ2-7	TRBD2	TGTGCCAGCAGCTTAACAGCGGGAGGATCCTACGAGCAGTACTTC	CASSLTAGGSYEQYF
NA	TRBV9	TRBJ2-3	TRBD2	TGTGCCAGCGCGGCGGGGGTCCTTAATACGCAGTATTTT	CASAAGVLNTQYF
many	TRBV7-2	TRBJ2-1	NA	TGTGCCAGCAGCTTAGTAACCGGGCCCAATGAGCAGTTCTTC	CASSLVTGPNEQFF
NA	TRBV6-1	TRBJ1-1	NA	TGTGCCAGCAGGAGAGAGGACTGGGACACTGAAGCTTTCTTT	CASRREDWDTEAFF
NA	TRBV20-1	TRBJ2-3	TRBD1	TGCAGTGCTAGCGGACAGGGGCAGGGTACGCAGTATTTT	CSASGQGQGTQYF
NA	TRBV6-5	TRBJ2-3	NA	TGTGCCAGCAGTTACTCGGCGGGAACCGCGGGGTTCGCAGATACGCAGTATTTT	CASSYSAGTAGFADTQYF
NA	TRBV6-6	TRBJ2-7	NA	TGTGCCAGCAGTCACCGACAGGCCGTGGAGCAGTACTTC	CASSHRQAVEQYF
few	TRBV12-3/TRBV12-4	TRBJ2-6	NA	TGTGCCAGCATTTCCGGAGGGCGGGACGTCCTGACTTTC	CASISGGRDVLTF
NA	TRBV7-2	TRBJ2-3	NA	TGTGCCAGCAGCGGCTACGGGGATACGCAGTATTTT	CASSGYGDTQYF
NA	TRBV6-2/TRBV6-3	TRBJ2-6	TRBD1	TGTGCCAGCAGTTACGACAGGGGAAGAACTGGGGCCAACGTCCTGACTTTC	CASSYDRGRTGANVLTF
NA	TRBV18	TRBJ2-7	NA	TGTGCCAGCTCACAATCACAGGCGTTTAGTTCCTACGAGCAGTACTTC	CASSQSQAFSSYEQYF
NA	TRBV12-3/TRBV12-4	TRBJ1-6	TRBD1	TGTGCCAGCAGTTTAGCGGACAGGGCTTCACCCCTCCACTTT	CASSLADRASPLHF
NA	TRBV10-3	TRBJ2-7	NA	TGTGCCATCAGTGAGCCAGGGGGGTCCCACTCCTACGAGCAGTACTTC	CAISEPGGSHSYEQYF
NA	TRBV28	TRBJ2-5	NA	TGTGCCAGCGTCTCACAGGGTCTAAGGGAGACCCAGTACTTC	CASVSQGLRETQYF
NA	TRBV11-2	TRBJ1-6	NA	TGTGCCAGCAGCTTAGTGGGCGACTTTTCACCCCTCCACTTT	CASSLVGDFSPLHF
NA	TRBV2	TRBJ2-7	NA	TGTGCCAGCAGTGAAAAAGGACTCTACGAGCAGTACTTC	CASSEKGLYEQYF
NA	TRBV7-2	TRBJ1-4	TRBD1	TGTGCCAGCAGCTTAAGGACAGGGGAAGAAAAACTGTTTTTT	CASSLRTGEEKLFF
NA	TRBV2	TRBJ2-5	NA	TGTGCCAGCAGGGCTCTGGCGGGACAAGAGACCCAGTACTTC	CASRALAGQETQYF
once	TRBV7-2	TRBJ2-2	NA	TGTGCCAGCAGCGTAGCGCTGGGCACCGGGGAGCTGTTTTTT	CASSVALGTGELFF
NA	TRBV7-2	TRBJ2-5	TRBD2	TGTGCCAGCAGCTTAGGGGGGGGGTTGGCCCAGTACTTC	CASSLGGGLAQYF
once	TRBV7-2	TRBJ2-1	TRBD2	TGTGCCAGCAGCGTTACGCCCCATAGCGGGGGGGCCTCCTGCAATGAGCAGTTCTTC	CASSVTPHSGGASCNEQFF
few	TRBV11-2	TRBJ1-4	NA	TGTGCCAGCAGCTTAGTGGGGCGGGGACACGATGAAAAACTGTTTTTT	CASSLVGRGHDEKLFF
few	TRBV27	TRBJ2-7	NA	TGTGCCAGCAGTTTAGGGCGTTTCAACGAGCAGTACTTC	CASSLGRFNEQYF
few	TRBV3-1	TRBJ1-2	TRBD1	TGTGCCAGCAGCCCGGGACAGGATATAGGTGGCTACACCTTC	CASSPGQDIGGYTF
NA	TRBV20-1	TRBJ1-5	NA	TGCAGTGCCCCCGGGGGATTAAATCAGCCCCAGCATTTT	CSAPGGLNQPQHF
NA	TRBV20-1	TRBJ2-5	NA	TGCAGTGCTAGACCCCTACCAAGTGGGGAGACCCAGTACTTC	CSARPLPSGETQYF
NA	TRBV9	TRBJ2-2	NA	TGTGCCAGCAGCTCCCCTAACAGTGGGGAGCTGTTTTTT	CASSSPNSGELFF
NA	TRBV5-1	TRBJ2-3	TRBD2	TGCGCCAGCAGCACCGAGCGGGGGGACACAGATACGCAGTATTTT	CASSTERGDTDTQYF
NA	TRBV2	TRBJ2-3	NA	TGTGCCAGCAGTGGCCTCCTAGCGTTCACAGATACGCAGTATTTT	CASSGLLAFTDTQYF
NA	TRBV10-3	TRBJ2-5	NA	TGTGCCATCAGCGGAGATGGGCCCCCAGAGACCCAGTACTTC	CAISGDGPPETQYF
NA	TRBV9	TRBJ2-6	NA	TGTGCCAGCAGCGTAGGGCACTTGATCTCTGGGGCCAACGTCCTGACTTTC	CASSVGHLISGANVLTF
many	TRBV20-1	TRBJ2-7	NA	TGCAGTGCTAGAGAAGGTCTAGCGAACTCCTACGAGCAGTACTTC	CSAREGLANSYEQYF
NA	TRBV4-1	TRBJ2-5	TRBD2	TGCGCCAGCAGCCAAGTTTTGCGGGGGGCCTCCCAAGAGACCCAGTACTTC	CASSQVLRGASQETQYF
NA	TRBV20-1	TRBJ2-5	TRBD2	TGCAGTGTTGGGACTAGCGGGGGGGCGGAGACCCAGTACTTC	CSVGTSGGAETQYF
NA	TRBV4-1	TRBJ1-2	TRBD1	TGCGCCAGCAGCCAAAAGGACAGGGGTGACTATGGCTACACCTTC	CASSQKDRGDYGYTF
many	TRBV5-1	TRBJ1-2	NA	TGTGCCAGCAGTTTAGACCGCTATGGCTACACCTTC	CASSLDRYGYTF
NA	TRBV20-1	TRBJ1-1	NA	TGCAGTGCTGAACCTATGGGCCTGAACACTGAAGCTTTCTTT	CSAEPMGLNTEAFF
NA	TRBV20-1	TRBJ1-2	NA	TGCAGTGCTAGAGGCACGAGGGACCTCTATGGCTACACCTTC	CSARGTRDLYGYTF
NA	TRBV9	TRBJ2-1	TRBD1	TGTGCCAGCAGCTCGAGACTAGACAGGGGACCCGGTGAGCAGTTCTTC	CASSSRLDRGPGEQFF
few	TRBV4-1	TRBJ2-7	NA	TGCGCCAGCAGCCAAGATTTAGGACGGGGACCAAGGGACGAGCAGTACTTC	CASSQDLGRGPRDEQYF
NA	TRBV28	TRBJ1-2	TRBD1	TGTGCCAGCAGTTCCCCGACAGGGTGGGACTATGGCTACACCTTC	CASSSPTGWDYGYTF
few	TRBV29-1	TRBJ1-2	NA	TGCAGCGTTGAAGATCGGTCGGCAGGGACCTATGGCTACACCTTC	CSVEDRSAGTYGYTF
NA	TRBV7-9	TRBJ2-5	NA	TGTGCCAGCACCCCCAGAGGGGGGGTTCGAGAGACCCAGTACTTC	CASTPRGGVRETQYF
NA	TRBV18	TRBJ2-1	NA	TGTGCCAGCTCACCCGGGGGATTAAAGACCAATGAGCAGTTCTTC	CASSPGGLKTNEQFF
few	TRBV20-1	TRBJ2-1	TRBD2	TGCAGTGCTAGAGACCTGAGCGGGGCCTTAAGCAGCGCCTACAATGAGCAGTTCTTC	CSARDLSGALSSAYNEQFF
few	TRBV10-3	TRBJ2-7	NA	TGTGCCATCACCCCGGATGGGGCAAGCAACGAGCAGTACTTC	CAITPDGASNEQYF
NA	TRBV20-1	TRBJ2-7	NA	TGCAGTGCTAACTCCGGGACTTATAACTACGAGCAGTACTTC	CSANSGTYNYEQYF
NA	TRBV7-2	TRBJ1-4	NA	TGTGTCAGCAGCCCAGAGGTCCCTAATGAAAAACTGTTTTTT	CVSSPEVPNEKLFF
NA	TRBV9	TRBJ2-7	NA	TGTGCCAGCAGCGTAGCTCAGGGGGGGTACGAGCAGTACTTC	CASSVAQGGYEQYF
NA	TRBV11-2	TRBJ2-7	NA	TGTGCCAGCAGCATGGGGGGTAACGAGCAGTACTTC	CASSMGGNEQYF
NA	TRBV28	TRBJ2-5	NA	TGTGCCAGCAGTGGGGTGGGGGGTTCGGAGACCCAGTACTTC	CASSGVGGSETQYF
NA	TRBV10-3	TRBJ2-3	NA	TGTGCCTCACGGGTGGGGGATGCAGATACGCAGTATTTT	CASRVGDADTQYF
NA	TRBV6-5	TRBJ1-6	NA	TGTGCCAGCAGGCCCGGGGGAGCGGGGGATAATTCACCCCTCCACTTT	CASRPGGAGDNSPLHF
NA	TRBV20-1	TRBJ2-1	TRBD2	TGCAGTGCTAGAGAAGGGGTTGGCGGGGGGGCCACTGAGCAGTTCTTC	CSAREGVGGGATEQFF
NA	TRBV10-3	TRBJ2-1	TRBD1	TGTGCCACCCGGACAGGGAGCTTATACAATGAGCAGTTCTTC	CATRTGSLYNEQFF
NA	TRBV4-2	TRBJ2-1	NA	TGTGCCAGCAGCCACAGGGGAGGCCACGGCCCTTCCAATGAGCAGTTCTTC	CASSHRGGHGPSNEQFF